This T cell receptor (beta chain) was obtained from a study of high-grade serous ovarian cancer treatment subgroups. Findings and limits, study-wide: Only CDR3 was analyzed; CDR1 and CDR2 were not. Spatial context was lost because tumors were sequenced in bulk. TCR relatedness rose with neoantigen level and trended with mutation load. Repertoire similarity ranged roughly 0.095 to 0.79 between tumors of one patient.

With respect to this clone: The antigen remains undetermined.

Repertoires were generated with immunoSEQ multiplex PCR, while TCRdb's copy carries only in-frame clones and drops some. Among some 28,000 clones listed, around 80% were seen once. Tumor samples were obtained before definitive surgery or chemotherapy. Material: tumor tissue. This receptor was obtained from a human donor with high-grade serous ovarian cancer.

The CDR3 region has the DNA TGTGCCTGGAGTAGAGAGGTACGGTTGATACTTGAAGCTTTCTTT. Its translation is CAWSREVRLILEAFF. The V gene is TRBV30, the J gene TRBJ1-1; no firm D call. The germline V gene encodes CDR1 GTSNPN and CDR2 SVGIG (reference sequence). The CDR3 has 15 amino acids. V was trimmed by 2 bases and J by 7 bases, leaving 20 bases between them.